The rows below give T cell receptor beta chains drawn from one sample of a study of CD8 T cells in Susac syndrome. TCRdb processed the immunoSEQ multiplex PCR reads anew with MiXCR; each CDR3 protein has one entry. The sample consists of around 79,000 distinct CDR3 sequences, roughly 94% of them appearing once. Sequenced material: CD8+ T cells from PBMCs. Receptor source: a human donor with Susac syndrome. Both conserved end residues are part of each CDR3. Fields, in order: J gene, clone size, D gene, V gene, CDR3 DNA, CDR3 protein. A D gene is named only where the DNA matches it firmly. A row's size may be missing; if present it is once, few, many or a size class.

TRBJ1-2,once,TRBD1,TRBV12-3/TRBV12-4,TGTGCCAGCAGCACAGGGGTTATAGACTATGGCTACACCTTC,CASSTGVIDYGYTF
TRBJ2-2,once,NA,TRBV29-1,TGCAGCGTTGATAGCGGTTACCGGGGGGAGCTGTTTTTT,CSVDSGYRGELFF
TRBJ2-3,NA,TRBD1,TRBV27,TGTGCCAGCAGTTTGGGGGACAGGCCTAGCACAGATACGCAGTATTTT,CASSLGDRPSTDTQYF
TRBJ1-2,NA,TRBD1,TRBV9,TGTGCCAGCAGCGACCCGGGACAGCATCCTGGCTACACCTTC,CASSDPGQHPGYTF
TRBJ1-4,few,NA,TRBV29-1,TGCAGCGTCAAAACCGGGCCGCGAAGGGAACTGTTTTTT,CSVKTGPRRELFF
TRBJ2-5,once,NA,TRBV29-1,TGCAGCGTTGAAGACCCACCAGAGTACTTC,CSVEDPPEYF
TRBJ2-1,NA,NA,TRBV27,TGTGCCAGCGGTGTTTACAATGAGCAGTTCTTC,CASGVYNEQFF
TRBJ2-5,NA,NA,TRBV5-4,TGTGCCAGCAGCCTGCGGGGAGGAGGTGAGACCCAGTACTTC,CASSLRGGGETQYF
TRBJ2-4,NA,NA,TRBV9,TGTGCCAGCAGCGCCGGACAGCGAAAAAACATTCAGTACTTC,CASSAGQRKNIQYF
TRBJ2-3,NA,NA,TRBV9,TGTGCCAGCAGCGTGAGACAGAACGCAGATACGCAGTATTTT,CASSVRQNADTQYF
TRBJ2-7,NA,TRBD1,TRBV5-1,TGCGCCAGCAGCTGGGGACAGGGTTCCTACGAGCAGTACTTC,CASSWGQGSYEQYF
TRBJ1-2,NA,NA,TRBV7-9,TGTGCCAGCAGCTTACAGGACCCAAGAAACTATGGCTACACCTTC,CASSLQDPRNYGYTF
TRBJ2-5,NA,NA,TRBV24-1,TGTGCCACCAGTGAGACGGGCCAAGAGACCCAGTACTTC,CATSETGQETQYF
TRBJ1-2,NA,NA,TRBV6-6,TGTGCCAGCAGTCAGGACAGCAGCAACTATGGCTACACCTTC,CASSQDSSNYGYTF
TRBJ1-3,NA,NA,TRBV27,TGTGCCAGTTCAAACGGATTAAGTGGAAACACCATATATTTT,CASSNGLSGNTIYF
TRBJ2-6,NA,TRBD2,TRBV9,TGTGCCAGCAGCTTGACCCGCGGGGGGCAGGCCAACGTCCTGACTTTC,CASSLTRGGQANVLTF
TRBJ2-7,NA,TRBD1,TRBV11-2,TGTGCCAGCAGCCCACGGGACAGGGGGTGGGGCGAGCAGTACTTC,CASSPRDRGWGEQYF
TRBJ2-7,NA,TRBD1,TRBV4-1,TGCGCCAGCAGCCGTCTCCTGACAGGGTTGGAGTACGAGCAGTACTTC,CASSRLLTGLEYEQYF
TRBJ2-7,NA,NA,TRBV20-1,TGCAGTGCTAGAGATCAGGACAGCCCCTACGAGCAGTACTTC,CSARDQDSPYEQYF
TRBJ2-4,once,TRBD2,TRBV7-2,TGTGCCAGCAGCTTTGAGCGGGGGGGCCACACCAAAAACATTCAGTACTTC,CASSFERGGHTKNIQYF
TRBJ2-1,NA,TRBD2,TRBV20-1,TGCAGTGTTCCGAGGGCGCGGGGGGCATACAATGAGCAGTTCTTC,CSVPRARGAYNEQFF
TRBJ2-2,NA,NA,TRBV28,TGTGCCAGCAGTTTACGGACGGTCACCACCGGGGAGCTGTTTTTT,CASSLRTVTTGELFF
TRBJ2-1,NA,NA,TRBV12-3/TRBV12-4,TGTGCCAGCAGTTTAGGGCTGGGTACCTACAATGAGCAGTTCTTC,CASSLGLGTYNEQFF
TRBJ1-2,NA,NA,TRBV7-3,TGTGCCAGCAGCCCGACCGGAAAAAGTAACTATGGCTACACCTTC,CASSPTGKSNYGYTF
TRBJ2-7,NA,NA,TRBV4-1,TGCGCCAGCAGCCATCCCAGGGGCCTCGAGCAGTACTTC,CASSHPRGLEQYF
TRBJ1-1,NA,NA,TRBV13,TGTGCCAGCAGCTTAGCACTTGAAGCTGAAGCTTTCTTT,CASSLALEAEAFF
TRBJ2-7,NA,NA,TRBV7-8,TGTGCCAGCAGTCTGGCGGGCGAGCAGTACTTC,CASSLAGEQYF
TRBJ2-7,NA,NA,TRBV5-4,TGTGCCAGCAGCTTGAACTCCGAGCAGTACTTC,CASSLNSEQYF
TRBJ1-5,NA,NA,TRBV12-5,TGTGCTAGTGGTTTTGGGGACGGAGACAATCAGCCCCAGCATTTT,CASGFGDGDNQPQHF
TRBJ2-1,NA,NA,TRBV27,TGTGCCACCACGGGTGGCAATGAGCAGTTCTTC,CATTGGNEQFF
TRBJ2-5,NA,TRBD2,TRBV3-1,TGTGCCAGCAGCCAAGATTCGGAGCGGGGGGGCAAAGAGACCCAGTACTTC,CASSQDSERGGKETQYF
TRBJ2-2,NA,NA,TRBV27,TGTGCCAGCAAGAGCACCGGGGAGCTGTTTTTT,CASKSTGELFF
TRBJ2-7,NA,NA,TRBV5-8,TGTGCCAGCAGCTACCTCCGGGAAACCTACGAGCAGTACTTC,CASSYLRETYEQYF
TRBJ1-6,NA,NA,TRBV28,TGTGCCAGCAGTTTGAGTTACTCACCCCTCCACTTT,CASSLSYSPLHF
TRBJ2-7,NA,NA,TRBV11-2,TGTGCCAGCAGCTTAGAACACGGTTTCTACGAGCAGTACTTC,CASSLEHGFYEQYF
TRBJ2-3,NA,NA,TRBV9,TGTGCCAGCAGCGCCGACTGGGGTAGCACAGATACGCAGTATTTT,CASSADWGSTDTQYF
TRBJ1-2,once,NA,TRBV3-1,TGTGCCAGCAGCCAAGAACATGGCTACACCTTC,CASSQEHGYTF
TRBJ1-1,NA,TRBD1,TRBV2,TGTGCCAGCAGTGAGGGACAGATAAACACTGAAGCTTTCTTT,CASSEGQINTEAFF
TRBJ2-7,NA,NA,TRBV4-3,TGCGCCAGCAGCCAAGAAGTCACAGGGCCCTACGAGCAGTACTTC,CASSQEVTGPYEQYF
TRBJ2-3,NA,NA,TRBV7-9,TGTGCCAGCAGCTTGGAAGCAAGCACAGATACGCAGTATTTT,CASSLEASTDTQYF
TRBJ1-1,NA,NA,TRBV12-3/TRBV12-4,TGTGCCAGCAGTTTAAGAAGGGTTGAAGCTTTCTTT,CASSLRRVEAFF
TRBJ1-1,NA,NA,TRBV6-1,TGTGCCAGCAGAGACAGGAGTAAGGGCACTGAAGCTTTCTTT,CASRDRSKGTEAFF
TRBJ1-5,NA,NA,TRBV7-8,TGTGCCATCAGCTTAGACTGGGAGGGAAATCAGCCCCAGCATTTT,CAISLDWEGNQPQHF
TRBJ2-7,once,NA,TRBV7-2,TGTGCCAGCAGCCCTCAACGGACTGGTAAATCCTACGAGCAGTACTTC,CASSPQRTGKSYEQYF
TRBJ2-2,NA,NA,TRBV7-9,TGTGCCAGCAGCTTAGCGAACAGCGGCACCGGGGAGCTGTTTTTT,CASSLANSGTGELFF
TRBJ2-2,NA,NA,TRBV3-1,TGTGCCAGCAGCCAAGGGGTTTCTTTTGCGACCGCGAACACCGGGGAGCTGTTTTTT,CASSQGVSFATANTGELFF
TRBJ2-3,once,NA,TRBV20-1,TGCAGTGCTTCGGACACCAAGAGCACAGATACGCAGTATTTT,CSASDTKSTDTQYF
TRBJ1-4,NA,NA,TRBV4-2,TGTGCCAGCAGTCCGGAGGAGGAAAAACTGTTTTTT,CASSPEEEKLFF
TRBJ1-6,NA,NA,TRBV27,TGTGCCAGCAGTTTAGGGGGAAGAAACCCACCCCTCCACTTT,CASSLGGRNPPLHF
TRBJ2-2,once,NA,TRBV9,TGTGCCAGCAAGTCTCTCACCGGGGAGCTGTTTTTT,CASKSLTGELFF
TRBJ2-7,NA,NA,TRBV7-2,TGTGCCAGCAGCTTAGCTGACAGGCGCTACGAGCAGTACTTC,CASSLADRRYEQYF
TRBJ2-1,NA,TRBD2,TRBV6-4,TGTGCCAGCAGCCAAACTAGCGGAACCTACAATGAGCAGTTCTTC,CASSQTSGTYNEQFF
TRBJ2-1,NA,TRBD1,TRBV9,TGTGCCAGCAGCGTACCCAGGACAGGGGAGGGCAATGAGCAGTTCTTC,CASSVPRTGEGNEQFF
TRBJ2-5,NA,NA,TRBV2,TGTGCCAGACAACTCGTAGAGACCCAGTACTTC,CARQLVETQYF
TRBJ1-1,NA,TRBD1,TRBV6-2/TRBV6-3,TGTGCCAGCAGATCCTCCTGGGACAGAAGAACCACTGAAGCTTTCTTT,CASRSSWDRRTTEAFF